Each of the 2 T cell receptor beta chains below was sequenced from the same sample in a study of cytomegalovirus exposure and HLA in healthy donors. The PCR had 60 Vbeta and 13 Jbeta primers. Here immunoSEQ multiplex PCR was the method, and the copy in TCRdb shows in-frame clones only, minus some. Among roughly 130,000 clones listed, about 80% were seen once. Material for sequencing was PBMCs. The source is a male donor in good health and CMV-seronegative.

The rearrangement joins TRBV4-1 to TRBJ1-3; D remains ambiguous. The CDR3 covers 15 residues. The ends were cut back, 4 bases at V and 0 bases at J, with 10 bases in the middle. Germline V CDR1 and CDR2: MGHRA, YSYEKL. The CDR3 nucleotides are TGCGCCAGCAGCCCTTCGAGTCGCTCTGGAAACACCATATATTTT. Translation: CASSPSSRSGNTIYF.

This chain uses TRBV7-9 with TRBJ1-6; D remains unclear. Germline V gene sequence: CDR1 SEHNR, CDR2 FQNEAQ (reference sequence). CDR3 length equals 13 residues. V was trimmed by 5 bases and J by 11 bases, leaving 13 bases between them. For the CDR3, the DNA is TGTGCCAGCAGCCTTGGCACACAGCCACCCCTCCACTTT. This encodes CASSLGTQPPLHF.